This TCR beta chain was profiled in a study of technical replicates of blood from a few donors. Here immunoSEQ multiplex PCR was the method, and the copy in TCRdb shows in-frame clones only, minus some. This table holds 70,000 to 85,000 clones, 97% found once. V lost 7 bases, J lost 0 bases, and 8 bases lay in between. This CDR3 has 13 residues. Germline lookup yields CDR1 MNHEY and CDR2 SVGAGI. This clonotype was sampled from a human donor in good health. The chain employs TRBV6-5 and TRBJ2-3; D is unresolved. Sequences were obtained from T cells isolated from PBMCs. DNA of the CDR3: TGTGCCAGCAATCACGGGAGCACAGATACGCAGTATTTT. Translating gives CASNHGSTDTQYF.